Listed here are 21 T cell receptor beta chains from one sample, sequenced in a study of blood T cell repertoires in COVID-19. Assay: immunoSEQ multiplex PCR; the TCRdb copy retains only in-frame clones and omits some. The sample carries fewer than 200,000 clones, roughly 76% recorded once. Sequenced input: peripheral blood. These receptors originate from a woman of 80 years or more with COVID-19, enrolled during active disease.

On this clone itself: This sample includes further DNA sequences coding for the same CDR3. The chain is built from TRBV7-2 and TRBJ1-2; D is unclear. The CDR3 runs 12 residues. Looked up from germline, CDR1 is SGHTA and CDR2 is FQGNSA. Trimming removed 1 base at V and 5 bases at J, with 5 bases between. Here the CDR3 DNA reads TGTGCCAGCAGCTTAGGCGGGTATGGCTACACCTTC. Amino acid sequence: CASSLGGYGYTF.

V and J are TRBV14 and TRBJ2-3; TRBD1 aligns across 10 bases. The V segment lost 4 bases and the J segment 6 bases; nucleotides outside the gene matches: 13. CDR1 SGHDN and CDR2 FVKESK come from the germline V gene. The CDR3 covers 17 residues. In DNA form, the CDR3 reads TGTGCCAGCAGCCCCACCCCTCGGACAGGGGGTTGGGATACGCAGTATTTT. Its protein product is CASSPTPRTGGWDTQYF.

This clone was seen more than once but under ten times. The rearrangement links TRBV27 to TRBJ2-2; 7 bases line up with TRBD2. J was trimmed by 4 bases and V by 3 bases; bases with no gene match: 20. The germline V gene has CDR1 MNHEY and CDR2 SMNVEV (reference sequence). This CDR3 region has 20 residues. The CDR3 DNA reads as TGTGCCAGCAGTTTTGGTGTAGGTCGGCGGGAGAGGACGGGCACCGGGGAGCTGTTTTTT. It encodes CASSFGVGRRERTGTGELFF.

In DNA form, the CDR3 reads TGTGCCAGCAGCCAATTCCAGGGCAGCTATGGCTACACCTTC. Translation gives CASSQFQGSYGYTF. The chain employs TRBV3-1 (or the pseudogene TRBV3-2) and TRBJ1-2; TRBD1 might be the D (5 bases). Germline CDR1 is LGHDT and CDR2 is YNNKEL (reference sequence). The V end was cut by 2 bases, the J end by 4 bases, with 11 bases between. The CDR3 runs 14 residues.

The J gene is TRBJ2-3, the V gene TRBV18; 11 bases align to TRBD2. The germline gives CDR1 KGHSH, CDR2 LQKENI. Unmatched junction bases numbered 7, after V lost 4 bases and J lost 7 bases. The CDR3 covers 15 residues. CDR3 sequence reads: CASSLWTSGSYTQYF. CDR3 DNA: TGTGCCAGCTCACTGTGGACTAGCGGGTCATATACGCAGTATTTT.

The rearrangement joins TRBV15 to TRBJ1-1; D is undetermined. The germline V and J ends were trimmed by 1 base and 0 bases, with 3 bases remaining between them. Germline V gene data show CDR1 as LNHNV and CDR2 as YYDKDF (reference sequence). The CDR3 has 13 amino acids. The chain's CDR3 is CATSRGVNTEAFF. For the CDR3, the DNA is TGTGCCACCAGCAGAGGAGTGAACACTGAAGCTTTCTTT. Drawing the rest from reference TRBV15 and TRBJ1-1, the complete variable domain is DAMVIQNPRYQVTQFGKPVTLSCSQTLNHNVMYWYQQKSSQAPKLLFHYYDKDFNNEADTPDNFQSRRPNTSFCFLDIRSPGLGDTAMYLCATSRGVNTEAFFGQGTRLTVV.

This clone has just one count. A read error may produce the germline difference seen at one junction end. The rearrangement joins TRBV11-2 to TRBJ2-7; the D gene is possibly TRBD1 (7 bases). The germline V gene has CDR1 SGHAT and CDR2 FQNNGV. This CDR3 is 16 amino acids long. Here the CDR3 reads CASSLDTAGGSSEQYF. In nucleotides, the CDR3 is TGTGCCAGCAGCTTAGATACGGCAGGGGGGTCCTCCGAGCAGTACTTC.

V usage is TRBV7-8 and J usage is TRBJ1-5; D remains ambiguous. Germline CDR1 reads SGHVS; CDR2 reads FQNEAQ. Trimming removed 2 bases at V and 1 base at J, with 3 bases between. This CDR3 has 13 residues. Here the CDR3 reads CASSLQSNQPQHF. The CDR3 bases are TGTGCCAGCAGCTTACAGAGCAATCAGCCCCAGCATTTT.

The chain links TRBV5-1 to TRBJ2-5; 7 bases agree with TRBD2. J was trimmed by 5 bases and V by 1 base; bases with no gene match: 11. There are 16 residues in the CDR3. Per the germline V gene, CDR1 is SGHRS and CDR2 is YFSETQ. Here the CDR3 DNA reads TGCGCCAGCAGCTTGAGTGGTAGCGGGCCGACGGAGACCCAGTACTTC. Amino acid sequence: CASSLSGSGPTETQYF.

V and J are TRBV7-9 and TRBJ2-7; perhaps TRBD2 as D (6 bases). V gave up 5 bases and J gave up 0 bases, with 11 bases separating them. Germline V lookup: CDR1 SEHNR, CDR2 FQNEAQ (reference sequence). This CDR3 has 14 residues. This CDR3 reads CASSPRRDSYEQYF. Written as DNA, the CDR3 is TGTGCCAGCAGCCCGCGGCGGGACTCCTACGAGCAGTACTTC. Full variable domain (rest looked up from reference TRBV7-9 and TRBJ2-7): DTGVSQNPRHKITKRGQNVTFRCDPISEHNRLYWYRQTLGQGPEFLTYFQNEAQLEKSRLLSDRFSAERPKGSFSTLEIQRTEQGDSAMYLCASSPRRDSYEQYFGPGTRLTVT.

The gene calls are TRBV5-5 and TRBJ2-7, with a weak D call TRBD1 (5 bases). The CDR3 loop spans 13 amino acids. CDR1 and CDR2 (germline): SGHKS, YYEKEE (reference sequence). V dropped 0 bases and J dropped 1 base, with 5 bases sitting between them. CDR3 in amino acids: CASSLGQSYEQYF. DNA of the CDR3: TGTGCCAGCAGCTTGGGACAGTCCTACGAGCAGTACTTC.

This chain joins TRBV2 and TRBJ2-3; perhaps TRBD2 as D (5 bases). Germline CDR1 SNHLY, CDR2 FYNNEI. The CDR3 has 14 amino acids. Trimming removed 5 bases at V and 0 bases at J, with 9 bases between. The CDR3 is CASSPAVSTDTQYF. As DNA, the CDR3 is TGTGCCAGCAGTCCAGCGGTAAGCACAGATACGCAGTATTTT. The variable domain in full, with the rest retrieved from reference TRBV2 and TRBJ2-3, is EPEVTQTPSHQVTQMGQEVILRCVPISNHLYFYWYRQILGQKVEFLVSFYNNEISEKSEIFDDQFSVERPDGSNFTLKIRSTKLEDSAMYFCASSPAVSTDTQYFGPGTRLTVL.

This clone was observed a handful of times. The gene calls are TRBV7-3 and TRBJ1-1; possible D gene TRBD1, 5 bases. The CDR3 is made up of 13 amino acids. Germline V gene sequence: CDR1 SGHTA, CDR2 FQGTGA. Deletions cut 2 bases from V and 8 bases from J, with 12 bases between. The CDR3: CASSLVGAAEAFF. The CDR3 region has the DNA TGTGCCAGCAGCTTAGTAGGGGCCGCCGAAGCTTTCTTT.

V is TRBV28 and J is TRBJ1-5; no clear D. CDR1 MDHEN and CDR2 SYDVKM come from the germline V gene. Deletions cut 3 bases from V and 4 bases from J, with 7 bases between. This CDR3 is built from 13 residues. Written as DNA, the CDR3 is TGTGCCAGCAGTTTTGAGGAGAATCAGCCCCAGCATTTT. Protein product: CASSFEENQPQHF.

V is TRBV5-1 and J is TRBJ1-2, with a possible D match to TRBD1 (6 bases). This CDR3 contains 16 residues. V lost 0 bases to trimming and J lost 6 bases, with 18 bases between them. CDR1 and CDR2 (germline): SGHRS, YFSETQ. The CDR3 DNA is TGCGCCAGCAGCTTGGAAATCACAGGGCAGACTGATGGCTACACCTTC. Translating gives CASSLEITGQTDGYTF. Full variable domain (rest looked up from reference TRBV5-1 and TRBJ1-2): KAGVTQTPRYLIKTRGQQVTLSCSPISGHRSVSWYQQTPGQGLQFLFEYFSETQRNKGNFPGRFSGRQFSNSRSEMNVSTLELGDSALYLCASSLEITGQTDGYTFGSGTRLTVV.

The V and J genes are TRBV6-5 and TRBJ2-7; D possibly corresponds to TRBD1 (6 bases). The CDR3 sequence is 14 residues long. With 5 bases removed from V and 3 bases from J, the gap between germline ends came to 14 bases. CDR1 and CDR2 from the germline V gene are MNHEY and SVGAGI. For the CDR3, the DNA is TGTGCCAGCAGTCCTACGACAGGAAACTACGAGCAGTACTTC. Protein product: CASSPTTGNYEQYF.

This clone was detected once. The genes are TRBV19 and TRBJ2-3; TRBD1 is a possible D gene (5 bases). From germline, CDR1 is LNHDA and CDR2 SQIVND (reference sequence). The CDR3 covers 15 residues. V lost 1 base and J lost 6, with 14 bases in between. As DNA, the CDR3 is TGTGCCAGTAGTATAGGCGCAGGGAATTTGGATACGCAGTATTTT. Amino acids: CASSIGAGNLDTQYF.

V is TRBV10-3 and J is TRBJ2-1; TRBD2 is a possible D gene (6 bases). The ends were cut back, 2 bases at V and 9 bases at J, with 11 bases in the middle. The germline V gene encodes CDR1 ENHRY and CDR2 SYGVKD. CDR3 size: 13 residues. CDR3 in amino acids: CAISEVTRREQFF. CDR3 nucleotides: TGTGCCATCAGTGAGGTGACTAGGCGTGAGCAGTTCTTC.

The chain combines TRBV2 with TRBJ1-1, with TRBD1 identical over 8 bases. This CDR3 is 14 amino acids long. V shed 7 bases, J shed 6 bases, and the junction held 10 bases outside the gene matches. Germline lookup yields CDR1 SNHLY and CDR2 FYNNEI. CDR3 nucleotides: TGTGCCAGCAATCCCAGTGGGACAGGACCTGAAGCTTTCTTT. Amino acid sequence: CASNPSGTGPEAFF.

The chain carries TRBV11-2 and TRBJ2-2; no firm D call. V was pared by 5 bases and J by 5 bases, with 12 bases between. Germline lookup yields CDR1 SGHAT and CDR2 FQNNGV. The CDR3 is 14 residues long. The CDR3 loop reads CASSPPLSTGELFF. CDR3 nucleotide sequence: TGTGCCAGCAGCCCCCCCCTAAGTACCGGGGAGCTGTTTTTT.

This sequence joins TRBV5-5 and TRBJ2-1, with TRBD2 identical over 8 bases. Germline V gene data show CDR1 as SGHKS and CDR2 as YYEKEE (reference sequence). The junction had 8 bases not matched to a gene; V was cut back by 0 bases and J by 3 bases. The CDR3 length is 17 residues. The CDR3 region is CASSLAIREGFYNEQFF. DNA for the CDR3: TGTGCCAGCAGCTTGGCAATTCGGGAGGGTTTCTACAATGAGCAGTTCTTC.